The present entry profiles one T cell receptor beta chain with its context. Its antigen is unknown. Donors, healthy HIV-negative adults, lacked recent acute infections or vaccinations. Splitting of CD4+ cells produced CD45RA+ naive and CD45RA-negative memory subsets. Some clones are missing from TCRdb's copy, which holds only in-frame ones; the method was immunoSEQ multiplex PCR. Among over a million clones listed, more than 75% were seen once. These data originate in a study of shared clonotypes between healthy human individuals. Regarding the study as a whole: When compared with the clonotypes that were shared by all four sorted-subset donors, the non-shared clonotypes turned out to have lower generation probabilities. Rarefaction analysis demonstrated incomplete sorted-subset sequencing notwithstanding large depth.

V lost 0 bases and J lost 6; bases outside the gene matches: 8. Germline V gene lookup returns CDR1 SGHRS and CDR2 YFSETQ. The CDR3 totals 15 residues. The rearrangement links TRBV5-1 to TRBJ1-1, with 7 bases aligning to TRBD1. Sequencing used memory CD4+ T cells from PBMCs. This sample's subset: CD45RA-negative fraction. The clonotype was recovered from a man aged 18 to 29 in good health. Some clones in this sample may be carry-over from other donors' samples. The CDR3 DNA sequence: TGCGCCAGCAGCTTGGGTGGGACAGATTACCCTGAAGCTTTCTTT. Protein: CASSLGGTDYPEAFF.